This T cell receptor (beta chain) was recorded in a study of T-cell memory formation after mild COVID-19. About the research overall: TCR clusters showed largely donor specificity. Findings and caveats of the study: Later expanders leaned CD4+, whereas day 15 to 85 contracting clones were balanced CD4/CD8. Cross-reactive memory seemingly joined, as some responding clones were found in pre-infection memory.

5'RACE, which relied on constant-segment primers, yielded TCR alpha and TCR beta cDNA libraries carrying sample barcodes and UMIs. Each CDR3 protein is one row after TCRdb ran MiXCR on the 5' RACE reads. This table holds about 350,000 distinct CDR3 sequences, approximately 15% found once. This clonotype was seen only a few times. Its antigen is not known. Germline loops: CDR1 DFQATT, CDR2 SNEGSKA (reference sequence). The trim removed 2 bases at V and 3 bases at J, leaving 3 bases unmatched. The CDR3 loop spans 15 amino acids. This receptor was obtained from a man between 18 and 29 years old who had mild COVID-19 (a few samples of this study predate the infection). Cell type and time point are not known. The V gene is TRBV20-1, the J gene TRBJ2-3; 12 nucleotides line up with TRBD1. The specimen was PBMCs or a T cell subset sorted from them (not recorded which). The CDR3 is CSARRDRGPTDTQYF. CDR3 nucleotide sequence: TGCAGTGCTAGAAGGGACAGGGGGCCTACAGATACGCAGTATTTT.